This T cell receptor (beta chain) stems from a study of cytomegalovirus exposure and HLA in healthy donors. In the case of this clone: Its antigen remains unknown.

Study-wide results and caveats: CMV serostatus was the sole immune exposure data available. Later analysis demonstrated an association between a missense DCLRE1C variant and TCR beta V- and J-gene trimming. Differences between HLA loci emerged in a later analysis of TCR association rates, with DRB1 most and HLA-C fewest.

Researchers ran the PCR with 60 Vbeta and 13 Jbeta primers. Under the authors' procedure: The authors later counted some 76 million unique TCR beta chains, some 11 million of them shared. Libraries were prepared by immunoSEQ multiplex PCR; TCRdb keeps only in-frame clonotypes and omits some of them. The DNA was the basis for D and trimming; V, J and clone size are from that table. Counted here are approximately 100,000 clones, roughly 82% occurring once; the ten biggest clones make up 1.5% to 2%. Sequencing was done on a sample of PBMCs. The source is a man aged 50 to 59 in good health and CMV-seronegative.

The CDR3, as DNA: TGTGCCAGTAGTATAGCAGGGACATCGGATTCACCCCTCCACTTT. Encoded protein: CASSIAGTSDSPLHF. The rearrangement links TRBV19 to TRBJ1-6, with a tentative D call TRBD1 (6 bases). The CDR3 contains 15 residues. Looked up from germline, CDR1 is LNHDA and CDR2 is SQIVND (reference sequence). Trimming took off 1 base at V and 8 bases at J, with 12 bases between the two ends. Using reference TRBV19 and TRBJ1-6 for the parts outside the CDR3, the full variable domain is DGGITQSPKYLFRKEGQNVTLSCEQNLNHDAMYWYRQDPGQGLRLIYYSQIVNDFQKGDIAEGYSVSREKKESFPLTVTSAQKNPTAFYLCASSIAGTSDSPLHFGNGTRLTVT.